One and the same sample provided the 20 T cell receptor beta chains below, sequenced in a study of cytomegalovirus exposure and HLA in healthy donors. Amplification used 60 Vbeta primers and 13 Jbeta primers. Profiled with immunoSEQ multiplex PCR; TCRdb holds only in-frame clones, not every one. The repertoire includes 90,000 to 120,000 clones, approximately 80% of them detected once, and around 4% sits in the top ten. Source material: PBMCs. These receptors were obtained from a male donor in good health and CMV-seronegative.

J is TRBJ2-3 and V is TRBV2; 9 bases align to TRBD2. The CDR3 extends over 15 amino acids. V was pared by 2 bases and J by 2 bases, with 2 bases of the junction left unmatched. From germline, CDR1 is SNHLY and CDR2 FYNNEI. CDR3 in amino acids: CASSETSGYTDTQYF. For the CDR3, the DNA is TGTGCCAGCAGTGAAACTAGCGGGTACACAGATACGCAGTATTTT.

J is TRBJ1-2 and V is TRBV5-6; the match to TRBD1 covers 9 bases. Germline V gene lookup returns CDR1 SGHDT and CDR2 YYEEEE. The CDR3 is made up of 15 amino acids. Trimming removed 7 bases from V and 4 bases from J; junction bases left unmatched: 11. DNA for the CDR3: TGTGCCAGCGGAAGTAGAAGGACAGGGGTCTATGGCTACACCTTC. Translating gives CASGSRRTGVYGYTF. Supplemented by reference TRBV5-6 and TRBJ1-2, the full variable domain reads DAGVTQSPTHLIKTRGQQVTLRCSPKSGHDTVSWYQQALGQGPQFIFQYYEEEERQRGNFPDRFSGHQFPNYSSELNVNALLLGDSALYLCASGSRRTGVYGYTFGSGTRLTVV.

The rearrangement links TRBV20-1 to TRBJ1-2; D is undetermined. The V gene's germline CDR1 is DFQATT and CDR2 SNEGSKA (reference sequence). The CDR3 extends over 8 amino acids. In DNA form, the CDR3 reads TGCAGCGCGTATGGCTACACCTTC. Residues: CSAYGYTF.

V gene TRBV27 combines with J gene TRBJ2-7; no reliable D call. V was shortened by 4 bases and J by 7 bases, with 8 bases between the two germline ends. The CDR3 is made up of 11 amino acids. Germline CDR1 reads MNHEY; CDR2 reads SMNVEV (reference sequence). The CDR3 region is CASSSQKEQYF. The CDR3 DNA reads as TGTGCCAGCAGTTCCCAGAAAGAGCAGTACTTC.

The V and J genes are TRBV2 and TRBJ2-5; 10 positions match TRBD1. Unmatched junction bases numbered 4, after V lost 4 bases and J lost 5 bases. The germline gives CDR1 SNHLY, CDR2 FYNNEI. The CDR3 loop spans 14 amino acids. CDR3 DNA sequence: TGTGCCAGCAGTGGGACAGGGGGTTATGAGACCCAGTACTTC. Its protein product is CASSGTGGYETQYF.

In regard to this clone: The junction does not match germline at one end; this may be a read error. The chain is built from TRBV7-9 and TRBJ1-5, with 7 bases identical to TRBD1. Germline V gives CDR1 SEHNR, CDR2 FQNEAQ (reference sequence). The CDR3 extends over 13 amino acids. CDR3 protein: CSSSAGTVQPQHF. The DNA of the CDR3 is TGTTCCAGCAGCGCGGGGACAGTTCAGCCCCAGCATTTT.

The chain couples TRBV11-3 to TRBJ2-1; D is possibly TRBD1 (5 bases). The CDR3 length is 14 residues. Trimming shortened V by 0 bases and J by 8 bases, and 11 bases separated the two germline ends. CDR1 is SGHNT, CDR2 YENEEA, per germline. The CDR3 spells CASSLDRLGHEQFF. CDR3 bases: TGTGCCAGCAGCTTAGATCGACTGGGGCATGAGCAGTTCTTC.

The chain carries TRBV11-2 and TRBJ2-3, with a tentative D call TRBD1 (5 bases). Trimming pared 5 bases from V and 6 bases from J, leaving 21 bases between. Per the germline V gene, CDR1 is SGHAT and CDR2 is FQNNGV. This CDR3 comprises 16 residues. CDR3 coding DNA: TGTGCCAGCAGCCCTAACCGCGGACAAAGGATGGATACGCAGTATTTT. It codes for CASSPNRGQRMDTQYF.

The chain recombines TRBV11-2 with TRBJ1-1; D unresolved. The CDR3 is 13 amino acids. Trimming shortened V by 7 bases and J by 4 bases, and 13 bases separated the two germline ends. Germline CDR1 reads SGHAT; CDR2 reads FQNNGV. CDR3 amino acids: CASIYAFGTEAFF. DNA of the CDR3: TGTGCCAGCATTTACGCCTTCGGCACTGAAGCTTTCTTT. Drawing the rest from reference TRBV11-2 and TRBJ1-1, the complete variable domain is EAGVAQSPRYKIIEKRQSVAFWCNPISGHATLYWYQQILGQGPKLLIQFQNNGVVDDSQLPKDRFSAERLKGVDSTLKIQPAKLEDSAVYLCASIYAFGTEAFFGQGTRLTVV.

The table lists this clone with a few counts. The chain links TRBV28 to TRBJ1-5; 8 positions agree with TRBD1. V was clipped by 7 bases and J by 1 base; unmatched bases: 3. Germline CDR1 is MDHEN and CDR2 is SYDVKM. This CDR3 is 14 amino acids long. CDR3 bases: TGTGCCAGCACGACAGGGGTCAGCAATCAGCCCCAGCATTTT. Translating it yields CASTTGVSNQPQHF.

V is TRBV23-1 and J is TRBJ2-6; a possible D gene is TRBD2 (6 bases). TRBV23-1 has ORF status, its function being uncertain. The CDR3 loop spans 19 amino acids. V was trimmed by 7 bases and J by 0 bases, leaving 22 bases between them. The CDR3 DNA follows: TGCGCCAGCACCACTAGAGGAGGGGCCCACCCCTCTGGGGCCAACGTCCTGACTTTC. This sequence encodes CASTTRGGAHPSGANVLTF.

The gene calls are TRBV6-4 and TRBJ1-2, with TRBD1 matching 7 bases. V gave up 0 bases and J gave up 7 bases; unmatched junction bases: 11. CDR1 is MRHNA, CDR2 SNTAGT, per germline. The CDR3 has 16 residues. The DNA for the CDR3 is TGTGCCAGCAGTGACTCAACAGGGGATTTCCTCGGTGGCTACACCTTC. Its protein product is CASSDSTGDFLGGYTF.

The gene calls are TRBV15 and TRBJ1-2; D uncertain. Germline CDR1 LNHNV, CDR2 YYDKDF (reference sequence). Trimming removed 3 bases from V and 5 bases from J, with 13 bases in between. The CDR3 is 14 amino acids. The CDR3 coding sequence is TGTGCCACCAGCAGCGAATCTGGAGCTTATGGCTACACCTTC. This encodes CATSSESGAYGYTF.

V usage is TRBV9 and J usage is TRBJ2-7; D unclear. The germline gives CDR1 SGDLS, CDR2 YYNGEE. Trimming shortened V by 0 bases and J by 2 bases, and 12 bases separated the two germline ends. The CDR3 runs 15 residues. CDR3 coding DNA: TGTGCCAGCAGCGTAGAGTGGGCAGCAACCTACGAGCAGTACTTC. Protein product: CASSVEWAATYEQYF. Combining the CDR3 with reference TRBV9 and TRBJ2-7 gives the whole variable domain DSGVTQTPKHLITATGQRVTLRCSPRSGDLSVYWYQQSLDQGLQFLIQYYNGEERAKGNILERFSAQQFPDLHSELNLSSLELGDSALYFCASSVEWAATYEQYFGPGTRLTVT.

The V and J genes are TRBV28 and TRBJ2-1, with TRBD1 identical over 7 bases. There are 14 residues in the CDR3. CDR1 is MDHEN, CDR2 SYDVKM, per germline. Trimming removed 6 bases from V and 5 bases from J; junction bases left unmatched: 7. CDR3 in DNA: TGTGCCAGCAGCCCTATACAGGGGCACAATGAGCAGTTCTTC. Translation gives CASSPIQGHNEQFF.

The V gene is TRBV19, the J gene TRBJ2-7, with D possibly being TRBD1 (6 bases). The germline CDR1 and CDR2 sequences are LNHDA and SQIVND (reference sequence). V was clipped by 4 bases and J by 3 bases, with 16 bases between them. This CDR3 contains 15 residues. The CDR3 region has the DNA TGTGCCAGTAGTACAGGGACATCGGGCTTCTACGAGCAGTACTTC. Encoded protein: CASSTGTSGFYEQYF.

The CDR3 coding sequence is TGTGCTAGTGGTTTGGGGGGACAGGGATACAATGAGCAGTTCTTC. Translating it yields CASGLGGQGYNEQFF. V and J are TRBV12-5 and TRBJ2-1; 9 bases are shared with TRBD1. Looked up from germline, CDR1 is LGHNT and CDR2 is FRNRAP. Unmatched junction bases numbered 2, after V lost 1 base and J lost 4 bases. This CDR3 comprises 15 residues.

In the case of this clone: The identical CDR3 is also encoded by other nucleotide sequences in the sample. The chain couples TRBV9 to TRBJ2-7, with TRBD2 matching over 7 bases. The CDR3 runs 15 residues. Germline V gene data show CDR1 as SGDLS and CDR2 as YYNGEE. The V and J ends lost 1 base and 1 base, in that order; junction bases with no gene match: 5. The CDR3 loop is CASSVTSGTSYEQYF. Written as DNA, the CDR3 is TGTGCCAGCAGCGTAACGAGCGGGACGTCCTACGAGCAGTACTTC.

This rearrangement joins TRBV7-9 to TRBJ1-2; D is perhaps TRBD1 (6 bases). Germline-derived CDR1 and CDR2 are SEHNR and FQNEAQ (reference sequence). The CDR3 totals 14 residues. V was cut by 6 bases and J by 1 base, with 12 bases left in between. CDR3 loop: CASSPGTFNYGYTF. CDR3 sequence (DNA): TGTGCCAGCAGTCCCGGGACATTTAACTATGGCTACACCTTC.

The chain links TRBV5-4 to TRBJ2-3; D is possibly TRBD1 (5 bases). This CDR3 has 16 residues. Trimming removed 6 bases from V and 6 bases from J, with 23 bases in between. The germline CDR1 and CDR2 sequences are SGHNT and YYREEE (reference sequence). CDR3 sequence reads: CASISRSEIAGDTQYF. The CDR3 region has the DNA TGTGCCAGCATCTCACGGAGCGAGATCGCAGGGGATACGCAGTATTTT.